This entry features one TCR beta chain sequence. This sample stems from a study of cytomegalovirus exposure and HLA in healthy donors. The approximately 120-subject validation cohort, separate from the roughly 700-subject first cohort, included the donors. Measured with immunoSEQ multiplex PCR; TCRdb has only the in-frame clones, and not every one. The sample shows some 150,000 clones, around nine tenths of them seen only once. There are 17 residues in the CDR3. The germline V and J ends were trimmed by 0 bases and 3 bases, with 14 bases remaining between them. Germline loops: CDR1 MGHRA, CDR2 YSYEKL.

The clonotype comes from a woman aged 25 to 39 in good health and CMV-seronegative. This sequence joins TRBV4-1 and TRBJ1-4; weak D call: TRBD1 (5 bases). Sequenced: PBMCs. The CDR3 spells CASSQDPPGGSNEKLFF. CDR3 nucleotide sequence: TGCGCCAGCAGCCAAGATCCCCCGGGGGGGTCTAATGAAAAACTGTTTTTT.